A single sample is the source of the 2 T cell receptor beta chains below, sequenced in a study of shared clonotypes between healthy human individuals. Here immunoSEQ multiplex PCR was the method, and the copy in TCRdb shows in-frame clones only, minus some. The repertoire has about 380,000 clones, about 96% of them found once; the top ten carry 0.32%. Sequencing input: memory CD8+ T cells sorted from blood. The sample's subset: CD45RO+ cells pooled with CCR7-negative TemRA cells. The receptors were gathered from a man aged 25-45 years in good health.

The chain recombines TRBV15 with TRBJ2-3, with 8 bases lining up with TRBD2. This CDR3 comprises 17 residues. Germline assignment: CDR1 LNHNV and CDR2 YYDKDF (reference sequence). The J segment lost 4 bases and the V segment lost 0 bases, leaving 9 bases of the junction unmatched. CDR3 residues: CATSREPLPGGPDTQYF. CDR3 in DNA: TGTGCCACCAGCAGAGAGCCCTTGCCGGGAGGGCCAGATACGCAGTATTTT.

The gene calls are TRBV6-1 and TRBJ1-3; no definite D call. Germline V CDR1 and CDR2: MNHNS, SASEGT. The CDR3 covers 15 residues. V lost 6 bases, J lost 0 bases, and 12 bases lay in between. In DNA, the CDR3 is TGTGCCAGCAGCCTAGACATATTCTCTGGAAACACCATATATTTT. It is translated as CASSLDIFSGNTIYF.